These 16 T cell receptor beta chains originate from one sample sequenced in a study of shared clonotypes between healthy human individuals. Profiling relied on immunoSEQ multiplex PCR, and the TCRdb table lists in-frame clones only, not all of them. The sample consists of some 1,100,000 clones, 75% to 80% of them appearing once. Sequences were obtained from memory CD4+ T cells from PBMCs. Described subset: CD45RA-negative fraction. Receptors originate from a man aged 18 to 30 in good health. Some clones in this sample may be carry-over from other donors' samples.

This rearrangement joins TRBV10-3 to TRBJ2-1, with 9 bases fitting TRBD1. The germline gives CDR1 ENHRY, CDR2 SYGVKD. V lost 5 bases, J lost 5 bases, and 4 bases stayed unmatched. There are 14 residues in the CDR3. CDR3 sequence reads: CAISQWDRDNEQFF. The DNA for the CDR3 is TGTGCCATCAGTCAATGGGACAGGGACAATGAGCAGTTCTTC.

This clone has a single count. This chain joins TRBV21-1 and TRBJ2-7; the table names TRBD2, a call not compared with the DNA. TRBV21-1 corresponds to a pseudogene. The CDR3 length is 18 residues. In DNA, the CDR3 is TGTGCCAGCAGCACCAAGACCGTTCCTAGCGGCCTTAGGTCCGAGCAGTACTTC. It specifies CASSTKTVPSGLRSEQYF.

The chain couples TRBV29-1 to TRBJ2-5; the D gene is possibly TRBD2 (6 bases). The J call may be mistaken, given a closer DNA end match to TRBJ2-7. CDR3 size: 16 residues. Germline V gene sequence: CDR1 SQVTM, CDR2 ANQGSEA. CDR3 coding DNA: TGCAGCGTTGAAGCGTATCGCAGTGGTAGCGGATACGAGCAGTACTTC. This sequence encodes CSVEAYRSGSGYEQYF.

This chain joins TRBV7-6 and TRBJ1-2; unclear D gene. This CDR3 spans 14 amino acids. V was pared by 2 bases and J by 7 bases, with 14 bases between. Per germline, CDR1 SGHVS and CDR2 FNYEAQ. CDR3 amino acids: CASSLLSFQSGYTF. The CDR3 DNA reads as TGTGCCAGCAGCTTATTGAGCTTCCAGAGTGGCTACACCTTC. The full variable domain, its missing parts supplied by reference TRBV7-6 and TRBJ1-2, is GAGVSQSPRYKVTKRGQDVALRCDPISGHVSLYWYRQALGQGPEFLTYFNYEAQQDKSGLPNDRFSAERPEGSISTLTIQRTEQRDSAMYRCASSLLSFQSGYTFGSGTRLTVV.

V and J are TRBV7-2 and TRBJ1-5; D uncertain. Trimming shortened V by 3 bases and J by 4 bases, and 10 bases separated the two germline ends. Germline V gene data show CDR1 as SGHTA and CDR2 as FQGNSA. This CDR3 contains 14 residues. CDR3 in amino acids: CASSFNVGNQPQHF. DNA of the CDR3: TGTGCCAGCAGCTTTAATGTAGGAAATCAGCCCCAGCATTTT.

The gene calls are TRBV5-1 and TRBJ1-2, with TRBD1 matching over 9 bases. With V trimmed by 4 bases and J by 6 bases, 7 bases remained unmatched. From germline, CDR1 is SGHRS and CDR2 YFSETQ. The CDR3 has 14 amino acids. This CDR3 is CASSPGTGPDGYTF. CDR3 DNA sequence: TGCGCCAGCAGCCCCGGGACAGGGCCGGATGGCTACACCTTC.

The chain has TRBV28 and TRBJ2-1; 10 bases match TRBD1. The CDR3 length is 15 residues. Per the germline V gene, CDR1 is MDHEN and CDR2 is SYDVKM. The junction had 6 bases not matched to a gene; V was cut back by 6 bases and J by 4 bases. CDR3 in DNA: TGTGCCAGCAGGCGACAGGGGGCCGGGTACAATGAGCAGTTCTTC. As protein: CASRRQGAGYNEQFF. Drawing the rest from reference TRBV28 and TRBJ2-1, the complete variable domain is DVKVTQSSRYLVKRTGEKVFLECVQDMDHENMFWYRQDPGLGLRLIYFSYDVKMKEKGDIPEGYSVSREKKERFSLILESASTNQTSMYLCASRRQGAGYNEQFFGPGTRLTVL.

A single count supports this clone. The chain is built from TRBV25-1 and TRBJ1-2; D not certain. The CDR3 extends over 14 amino acids. The V end lost 6 bases, the J end lost 6 bases, and 17 bases lay between the germline ends. Germline V CDR1 and CDR2: MGHDK, SYGVNS. The CDR3 region has the DNA TGTGCCAGCAGCTCACCGATTTTGGTTCATGGCTACACCTTC. It is translated as CASSSPILVHGYTF.

In its sample, this clone was seen a few times. The V call is TRBV29-1, the J call TRBJ1-1; TRBD1 might be the D (6 bases). The CDR3 has 13 residues. Germline CDR1 is SQVTM and CDR2 is ANQGSEA. The ends were cut back, 0 bases at V and 6 bases at J, with 11 bases in the middle. CDR3 in DNA: TGCAGCGTTGAAGATGACAGGTCGTCTGAAGCTTTCTTT. Translation: CSVEDDRSSEAFF.

Turning to this clone: The sample holds other DNA sequences that translate to the same CDR3. The genes are TRBV11-2 and TRBJ2-3; 11 bases fit TRBD2. This CDR3 spans 16 amino acids. Trimming took 1 base from V and 0 from J; bases not matched to a gene: 0. The germline V gene has CDR1 SGHAT and CDR2 FQNNGV. The CDR3 protein is CASSLGTSGSTDTQYF. As DNA, the CDR3 is TGTGCCAGCAGCTTAGGGACTAGCGGGAGCACAGATACGCAGTATTTT.

CDR3 loop: CASSVAGENYGYTF. CDR3 in DNA: TGTGCCAGCAGCGTAGCTGGAGAAAACTATGGCTACACCTTC. The J gene is TRBJ1-2, the V gene TRBV9; D is undetermined. The CDR3 totals 14 residues. The V end lost 0 bases, the J end lost 2 bases, and 8 bases lay between the germline ends. Germline values: CDR1 SGDLS, CDR2 YYNGEE.

The CDR3: CASSRSLAGVPLFGELFF. In nucleotides, the CDR3 is TGTGCCAGCAGCCGCTCACTAGCGGGAGTCCCTCTTTTCGGGGAGCTGTTTTTT. The rearrangement joins TRBV5-6 to TRBJ2-2; 11 nucleotides line up with TRBD2. V was pared by 4 bases and J by 7 bases, with 15 bases of the junction left unmatched. Germline V gene sequence: CDR1 SGHDT, CDR2 YYEEEE. There are 18 residues in the CDR3.

This clone came up a few times. J is TRBJ1-1 and V is TRBV11-3, with D unresolved. The CDR3 length is 13 residues. V lost 5 bases and J 0 bases, leaving 7 bases between the germline ends. Germline values: CDR1 SGHNT, CDR2 YENEEA. The CDR3 is CASSPDMNTEAFF. The CDR3 DNA sequence: TGTGCCAGCAGCCCTGACATGAACACTGAAGCTTTCTTT.

Concerning this clone itself: With only one base between it and a far larger clone, this is likely a read error. The rearrangement links TRBV6-6 to TRBJ2-3; TRBD2 might be the D (5 bases). Trimming removed 6 bases at V and 4 bases at J, with 5 bases between. The germline V gene encodes CDR1 MNHNY and CDR2 SVGAGI (reference sequence). The CDR3 has 11 amino acids. The CDR3 sequence: CASSGADTQYF. CDR3 sequence (DNA): TGTGCCAGCAGCGGGGCAGATACGCAGTATTTT.

J is TRBJ2-3 and V is TRBV7-2; D is uncertain. Between the trimmed V and J ends, which lost 1 base and 1 base, there was a span of 9 bases. This CDR3 region has 15 residues. The germline CDR1 and CDR2 sequences are SGHTA and FQGNSA. The CDR3 DNA reads as TGTGCCAGCAGCTTAGGGGTTTCTCGCACAGATACGCAGTATTTT. Protein sequence: CASSLGVSRTDTQYF.

The V gene is TRBV2, the J gene TRBJ2-1, with D perhaps TRBD2 (6 bases). V was clipped by 4 bases and J by 10 bases, with 11 bases between them. This CDR3 region has 12 residues. Germline values: CDR1 SNHLY, CDR2 FYNNEI. CDR3 region: CASSGAGPEQFF. CDR3 DNA: TGTGCCAGCAGTGGCGCGGGGCCGGAGCAGTTCTTC.